The 26 T cell receptor beta chains in this list originate from one sample, sequenced in a study of PD-L1 blockade in urothelial cancer. Specified time point: pretreatment peripheral blood. Data came from immunoSEQ multiplex PCR; TCRdb stores just in-frame clones and leaves some out. The sample includes 45,000 or so clones, roughly 88% of them seen just once. Here the sequenced sample was PBMCs, taken around atezolizumab (anti-PD-L1) treatment. These receptors all come from a donor older than 35 with urothelial cancer.

This sequence joins TRBV7-2 and TRBJ2-2, with a tentative D call TRBD2 (6 bases). Trimming stripped 7 bases from V and 4 bases from J, with 16 bases between. The germline CDR1 and CDR2 sequences are SGHTA and FQGNSA. The CDR3 is 15 residues long. In nucleotides, the CDR3 is TGTGCCAGCACCCTATGGGGCGGGACCACCGGGGAGCTGTTTTTT. Protein product: CASTLWGGTTGELFF.

The chain links TRBV2 to TRBJ2-7; the D gene is possibly TRBD1 (6 bases). Germline V CDR1 and CDR2: SNHLY, FYNNEI. This CDR3 contains 12 residues. V was cut by 4 bases and J by 2 bases, with 6 bases left in between. The CDR3 region is CASSGDTYEQYF. CDR3 coding DNA: TGTGCCAGCAGTGGGGACACCTACGAGCAGTACTTC.

The CDR3 loop is CASSLRSAGELFF. The CDR3 region has the DNA TGTGCCAGCAGCTTAAGGTCAGCCGGGGAGCTGTTTTTT. J is TRBJ2-2 and V is TRBV7-3; no clear D. V was pared by 1 base and J by 6 bases, with 6 bases between. Germline CDR1 SGHTA, CDR2 FQGTGA. This CDR3 region has 13 residues.

The chain couples TRBV7-2 to TRBJ2-7; 10 nucleotides agree with TRBD1. The CDR3 is made up of 14 amino acids. V dropped 5 bases and J dropped 6; count of bases not matched to a gene: 7. The germline V gene has CDR1 SGHTA and CDR2 FQGNSA. DNA of the CDR3: TGTGCCAGCAGCGCCGACAGGGGGCGGGGCGAGCAGTACTTC. Its protein product is CASSADRGRGEQYF.

The gene calls are TRBV7-9 and TRBJ1-4; 9 nucleotides align to TRBD1. The CDR3 extends over 16 amino acids. Trimming cost V 5 bases and J 5 bases; bases outside gene matches: 9. The germline V gene encodes CDR1 SEHNR and CDR2 FQNEAQ (reference sequence). As DNA, the CDR3 is TGTGCCAGCAGCAGCTTCGGGGACAGGGAAAATGAAAAACTGTTTTTT. It yields the protein CASSSFGDRENEKLFF. The full variable domain, in which reference TRBV7-9 and TRBJ1-4 provide the parts outside the CDR3, is DTGVSQNPRHKITKRGQNVTFRCDPISEHNRLYWYRQTLGQGPEFLTYFQNEAQLEKSRLLSDRFSAERPKGSFSTLEIQRTEQGDSAMYLCASSSFGDRENEKLFFGSGTQLSVL.

CDR3 protein: CASSHLGGPDTQYF. As DNA, the CDR3 is TGTGCCAGCAGCCACCTAGGAGGGCCAGATACGCAGTATTTT. This sequence joins TRBV5-6 and TRBJ2-3; D may be TRBD2 (6 bases). Trimming pared 4 bases from V and 4 bases from J, leaving 13 bases between. CDR1 is SGHDT and CDR2 is YYEEEE in the germline V gene. CDR3 length equals 14 residues.

The chain links TRBV10-3 to TRBJ2-7; 10 bases agree with TRBD2. V lost 11 bases, J lost 2 bases, and 6 bases stayed unmatched. Germline CDR1 reads ENHRY; CDR2 reads SYGVKD. This CDR3 spans 13 amino acids. CDR3 nucleotide sequence: TGTGCCCCAAAACTAGCGGGAACCTACGAGCAGTACTTC. Translating it yields CAPKLAGTYEQYF.

The rearrangement links TRBV28 to TRBJ2-3, with TRBD2 matching over 8 bases. Germline CDR1 MDHEN, CDR2 SYDVKM. J was trimmed by 5 bases and V by 5 bases; bases with no gene match: 15. The CDR3 is made up of 17 amino acids. CDR3 residues: CASSPPPGSGTVDTQYF. Written as DNA, the CDR3 is TGTGCCAGCAGTCCCCCCCCCGGTAGCGGGACGGTAGATACGCAGTATTTT.

The CDR3 spells CASSQGLARNNEQFF. CDR3 in DNA: TGCGCCAGCAGCCAAGGGCTAGCGCGGAACAATGAGCAGTTCTTC. The chain joins TRBV4-1 to TRBJ2-1; D might be TRBD2 (6 bases). The CDR3 has 15 amino acids. CDR1 is MGHRA and CDR2 is YSYEKL in the germline V gene. V was clipped by 1 base and J by 5 bases, with 12 bases between them.

The rearrangement uses TRBV27 and TRBJ2-7, with 11 bases identical to TRBD2. Germline loops: CDR1 MNHEY, CDR2 SMNVEV (reference sequence). CDR3 length: 17 amino acids. The ends lost 4 bases at V and 4 bases at J; junction bases unmatched: 12. The CDR3 loop reads CASSYKGLADLGYEQYF. The CDR3 nucleotides are TGTGCCAGCAGTTATAAGGGACTAGCGGATCTCGGGTACGAGCAGTACTTC.

J is TRBJ2-2 and V is TRBV6-1; D may be TRBD1 (5 bases). Looked up from germline, CDR1 is MNHNS and CDR2 is SASEGT. V was shortened by 7 bases and J by 4 bases, with 16 bases between the two germline ends. The CDR3 is 15 amino acids. Here the CDR3 DNA reads TGTGCCAGCACCACAGGAAACTGGGGCACCGGGGAGCTGTTTTTT. Residues: CASTTGNWGTGELFF.

The V call is TRBV4-3, the J call TRBJ2-7; D is possibly TRBD1 (6 bases). Germline assignment: CDR1 LGHNA and CDR2 YSLEER. The V end was cut by 0 bases, the J end by 12 bases, with 12 bases between. The CDR3 length is 12 residues. CDR3 nucleotides: TGCGCCAGCAGCCAAGATAGGGGGTGGCCGTACTTC. This gives the protein CASSQDRGWPYF.

The rearrangement links TRBV7-3 to TRBJ2-2; TRBD1 is a possible D gene (5 bases). Germline V gives CDR1 SGHTA, CDR2 FQGTGA. V gave up 1 base and J gave up 0 bases, with 9 bases separating them. The CDR3 sequence is 16 residues long. CDR3 loop: CASSLRATANTGELFF. The CDR3 nucleotides read TGTGCCAGCAGCTTAAGGGCGACAGCGAACACCGGGGAGCTGTTTTTT.

J is TRBJ2-1 and V is TRBV6-6; 7 nucleotides align to TRBD2. The ends lost 5 bases at V and 4 bases at J; junction bases unmatched: 8. Germline values: CDR1 MNHNY, CDR2 SVGAGI (reference sequence). The CDR3 extends over 15 amino acids. The CDR3 reads CASSHPSGRYNEQFF. CDR3 nucleotide sequence: TGTGCCAGCAGTCACCCCTCCGGGAGGTACAATGAGCAGTTCTTC.

The chain combines TRBV15 with TRBJ2-3; TRBD2 matches at 7 bases. CDR1 is LNHNV and CDR2 is YYDKDF in the germline V gene (reference sequence). CDR3 length: 15 amino acids. The trim removed 5 bases at V and 1 base at J, leaving 6 bases unmatched. In DNA form, the CDR3 reads TGTGCCACCAGCGAGGGAGGGCGCCGCACAGATACGCAGTATTTT. It specifies CATSEGGRRTDTQYF.

By sample fraction, this clone is medium-sized. The chain carries TRBV13 and TRBJ1-2; D is undetermined. Trimming pared 5 bases from V and 6 bases from J, leaving 13 bases between. Germline lookup yields CDR1 PRHDT and CDR2 FYEKMQ (reference sequence). The CDR3 is made up of 13 amino acids. CDR3 in DNA: TGTGCCAGCAGCCTCGGAGAAATGGATGGCTACACCTTC. Translating gives CASSLGEMDGYTF.

The chain carries TRBV7-2 and TRBJ2-6; the D is unclear. The CDR3 sequence is 15 residues long. Germline CDR1 SGHTA, CDR2 FQGNSA. Trimming removed 1 base at V and 0 bases at J, with 4 bases between. DNA of the CDR3: TGTGCCAGCAGCTTAGGGGCCTCTGGGGCCAACGTCCTGACTTTC. Its protein product is CASSLGASGANVLTF. Using reference TRBV7-2 and TRBJ2-6 for the parts outside the CDR3, the full variable domain is GAGVSQSPSNKVTEKGKDVELRCDPISGHTALYWYRQSLGQGLEFLIYFQGNSAPDKSGLPSDRFSAERTGGSVSTLTIQRTQQEDSAVYLCASSLGASGANVLTFGAGSRLTVL.

The V and J genes are TRBV19 and TRBJ2-7; 10 bases are shared with TRBD1. V dropped 5 bases and J dropped 1; count of bases not matched to a gene: 5. The CDR3 consists of 15 residues. CDR1 LNHDA and CDR2 SQIVND come from the germline V gene (reference sequence). CDR3 DNA sequence: TGTGCCAGTAGTCAAAGACAGGGGGCTTCCTACGAGCAGTACTTC. Translated: CASSQRQGASYEQYF.

The chain has TRBV6-6 and TRBJ2-5; 10 nucleotides line up with TRBD1. Germline CDR1 MNHNY, CDR2 SVGAGI (reference sequence). After removal of 2 bases from V and 2 bases from J, the junction contained 5 bases not matched to a gene. The CDR3 is made up of 16 amino acids. CDR3 in amino acids: CASSYVGGQGQETQYF. CDR3 in DNA: TGTGCCAGCAGTTACGTGGGGGGACAGGGGCAAGAGACCCAGTACTTC.

V gene TRBV7-2 combines with J gene TRBJ1-5; D gene uncertain. V lost 4 bases, J lost 12 bases, and 13 bases lay in between. This CDR3 contains 12 residues. CDR1 and CDR2 from the germline V gene are SGHTA and FQGNSA. DNA of the CDR3: TGTGCCAGCAGCTCACCCAACCGGGACCAGCATTTT. This sequence encodes CASSSPNRDQHF.

The chain is built from TRBV5-4 and TRBJ2-7; 9 nucleotides align to TRBD2. This CDR3 contains 14 residues. Losses at the gene ends were 1 base for V and 3 bases for J; bases not matched to a gene: 2. Germline V gene lookup returns CDR1 SGHNT and CDR2 YYREEE (reference sequence). In DNA, the CDR3 is TGTGCCAGCAGCTTGAGTAGCGGGGGCTACGAGCAGTACTTC. Its translation is CASSLSSGGYEQYF.

This chain joins TRBV13 and TRBJ2-5, with TRBD2 matching 14 bases. The CDR3 totals 17 residues. Germline assignment: CDR1 PRHDT and CDR2 FYEKMQ (reference sequence). Unmatched junction bases numbered 8, after V lost 5 bases and J lost 3 bases. In DNA, the CDR3 is TGTGCCAGCAGCCACAGGACTAGCGGGAGGCCGGAAGAGACCCAGTACTTC. It specifies CASSHRTSGRPEETQYF.

Worth noting for this clone: This sample includes further DNA sequences coding for the same CDR3. The chain uses TRBV18 and TRBJ1-5; D not resolved. Germline CDR1 reads KGHSH; CDR2 reads LQKENI. The CDR3 has 14 residues. Trimming pared 3 bases from V and 5 bases from J, leaving 11 bases between. The chain's CDR3 is CASSPAGMDQPQHF. Written as DNA, the CDR3 is TGTGCCAGCTCACCGGCCGGGATGGATCAGCCCCAGCATTTT.

The chain joins TRBV30 to TRBJ2-7; no reliable D call. Germline CDR1 and CDR2: GTSNPN and SVGIG (reference sequence). Trimming cost V 3 bases and J 5 bases, with 14 bases left between them. There are 13 residues in the CDR3. CDR3 nucleotides: TGTGCCTGGAGGGAGCACCCTTCCCACGAGCAGTACTTC. Amino acid sequence: CAWREHPSHEQYF.

CDR3 nucleotides: TGCGCCAGCAGCCAAGGCGGGACTAGCGGGATGTACGAGCAGTACTTC. Translating it yields CASSQGGTSGMYEQYF. The chain has TRBV4-1 and TRBJ2-7, with 13 bases matching TRBD2. V shed 1 base, J shed 4 bases, and the junction held 4 bases outside the gene matches. The CDR3 has 16 amino acids. CDR1 is MGHRA, CDR2 YSYEKL, per germline.

The rearrangement links TRBV19 to TRBJ1-3; TRBD1 aligns across 8 bases. Unmatched junction bases numbered 10, after V lost 5 bases and J lost 7 bases. This CDR3 is 15 amino acids long. Per germline, CDR1 LNHDA and CDR2 SQIVND (reference sequence). CDR3 nucleotide sequence: TGTGCCAGTAGTCCAGGGACAGGCCCAAGGAACACCATATATTTT. Its protein is CASSPGTGPRNTIYF.